This T cell receptor (beta chain) was captured in a study of blood T cell repertoires in COVID-19. Germline CDR1 is LGHNA and CDR2 is YSLEER. The CDR3 totals 14 residues. Trimming took 3 bases from V and 4 from J; bases not matched to a gene: 3. Libraries were prepared by immunoSEQ multiplex PCR; TCRdb keeps only in-frame clonotypes and omits some of them. The profile covers about 320,000 clones, with 90% appearing a single time and around 2.5% taken by the ten largest. Everyone who took part was roughly 18 to 89 years old, and they came from over 20 US areas. The sequence was obtained from a man aged 55 to 70 who had recovered from COVID-19. The gene calls are TRBV4-3 and TRBJ1-1; 9 nucleotides agree with TRBD1. Sequencing was carried out using PBMCs or T cells enriched from blood (not recorded which). In nucleotides, the CDR3 is TGCGCCAGCAGCCAGGGGACAGGGTCCACTGAAGCTTTCTTT. Its translation: CASSQGTGSTEAFF.